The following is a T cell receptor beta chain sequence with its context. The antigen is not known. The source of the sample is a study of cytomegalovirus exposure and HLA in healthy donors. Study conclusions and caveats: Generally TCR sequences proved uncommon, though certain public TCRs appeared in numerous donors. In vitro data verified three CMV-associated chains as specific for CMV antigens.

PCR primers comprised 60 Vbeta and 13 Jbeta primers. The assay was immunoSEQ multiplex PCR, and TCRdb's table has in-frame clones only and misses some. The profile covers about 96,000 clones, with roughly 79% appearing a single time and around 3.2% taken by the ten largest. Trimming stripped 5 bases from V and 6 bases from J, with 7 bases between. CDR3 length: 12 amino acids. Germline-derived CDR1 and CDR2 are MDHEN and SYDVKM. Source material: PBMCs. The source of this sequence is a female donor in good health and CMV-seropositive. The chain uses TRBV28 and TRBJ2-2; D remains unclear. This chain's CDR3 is CASSIRPGELFF. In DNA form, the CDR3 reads TGTGCCAGCAGTATCAGGCCCGGGGAGCTGTTTTTT.